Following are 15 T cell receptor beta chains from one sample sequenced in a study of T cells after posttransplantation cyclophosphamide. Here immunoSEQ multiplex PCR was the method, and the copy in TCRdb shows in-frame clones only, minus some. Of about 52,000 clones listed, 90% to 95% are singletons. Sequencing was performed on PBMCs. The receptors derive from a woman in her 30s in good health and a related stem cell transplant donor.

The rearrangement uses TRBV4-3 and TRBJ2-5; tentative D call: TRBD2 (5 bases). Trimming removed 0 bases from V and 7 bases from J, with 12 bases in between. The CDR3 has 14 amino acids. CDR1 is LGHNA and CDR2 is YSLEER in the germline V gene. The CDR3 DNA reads TGCGCCAGCAGCCAAGATACCGGGGTTGCGACCCAGTACTTC. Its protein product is CASSQDTGVATQYF.

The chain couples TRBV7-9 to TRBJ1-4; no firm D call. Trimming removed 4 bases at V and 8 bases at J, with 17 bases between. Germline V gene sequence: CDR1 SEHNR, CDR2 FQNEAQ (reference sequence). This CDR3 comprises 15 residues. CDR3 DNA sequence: TGTGCCAGCAGCTCGCCTCTGAGGGATAGGGAAAAACTGTTTTTT. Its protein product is CASSSPLRDREKLFF.

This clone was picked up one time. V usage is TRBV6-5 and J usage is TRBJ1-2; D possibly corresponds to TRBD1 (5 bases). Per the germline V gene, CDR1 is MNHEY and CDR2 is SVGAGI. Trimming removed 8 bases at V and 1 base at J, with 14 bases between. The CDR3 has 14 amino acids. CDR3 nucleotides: TGTGCCAGCGGGCGGACAAGCCTTAACTATGGCTACACCTTC. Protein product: CASGRTSLNYGYTF.

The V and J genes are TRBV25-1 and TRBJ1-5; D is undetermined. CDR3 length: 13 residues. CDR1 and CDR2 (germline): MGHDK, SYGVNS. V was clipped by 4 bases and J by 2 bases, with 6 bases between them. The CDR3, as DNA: TGTGCCAGCAGTGGTTCAGGCAATCAGCCCCAGCATTTT. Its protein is CASSGSGNQPQHF.

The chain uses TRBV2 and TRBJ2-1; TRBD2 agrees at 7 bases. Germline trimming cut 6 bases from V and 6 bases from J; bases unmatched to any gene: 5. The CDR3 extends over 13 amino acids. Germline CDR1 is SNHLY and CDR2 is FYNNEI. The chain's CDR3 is CASRDTGGNEQFF. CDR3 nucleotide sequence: TGTGCCAGCAGAGATACGGGGGGCAATGAGCAGTTCTTC.

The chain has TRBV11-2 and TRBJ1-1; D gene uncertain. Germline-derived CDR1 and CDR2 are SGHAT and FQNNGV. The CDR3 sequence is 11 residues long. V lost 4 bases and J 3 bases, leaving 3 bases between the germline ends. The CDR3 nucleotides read TGTGCCAGCAGCTACTACACTGAAGCTTTCTTT. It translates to CASSYYTEAFF.

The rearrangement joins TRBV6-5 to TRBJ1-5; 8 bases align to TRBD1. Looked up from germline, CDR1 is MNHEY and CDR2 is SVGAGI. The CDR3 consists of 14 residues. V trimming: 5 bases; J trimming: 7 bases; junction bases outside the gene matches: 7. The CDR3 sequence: CASSHRGAGQPQHF. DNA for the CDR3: TGTGCCAGCAGTCACAGGGGGGCGGGCCAGCCCCAGCATTTT.

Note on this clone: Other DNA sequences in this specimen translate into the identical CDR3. Here the CDR3 reads CASSITGMNTEAFF. CDR3 coding DNA: TGTGCCAGTAGTATAACGGGGATGAACACTGAAGCTTTCTTT. This chain links TRBV19 with TRBJ1-1; D gene uncertain. The CDR3 contains 14 residues. Trimming cost V 2 bases and J 0 bases, with 7 bases left between them. Germline V lookup: CDR1 LNHDA, CDR2 SQIVND (reference sequence).

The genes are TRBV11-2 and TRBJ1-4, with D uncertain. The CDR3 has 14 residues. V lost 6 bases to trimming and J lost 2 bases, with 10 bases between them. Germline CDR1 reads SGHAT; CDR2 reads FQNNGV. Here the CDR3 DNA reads TGTGCCAGCAGTCGAGGGTCGACTAATGAAAAACTGTTTTTT. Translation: CASSRGSTNEKLFF.

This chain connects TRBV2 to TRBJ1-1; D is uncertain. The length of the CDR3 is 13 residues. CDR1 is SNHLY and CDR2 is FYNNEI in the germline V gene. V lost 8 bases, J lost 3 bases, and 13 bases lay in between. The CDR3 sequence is CASRGVGDTEAFF. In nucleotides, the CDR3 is TGTGCCAGCCGGGGAGTCGGGGACACTGAAGCTTTCTTT.

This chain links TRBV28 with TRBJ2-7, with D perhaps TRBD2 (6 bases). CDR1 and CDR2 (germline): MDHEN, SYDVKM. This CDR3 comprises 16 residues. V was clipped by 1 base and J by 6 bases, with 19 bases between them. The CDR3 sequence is CASSLSSGQTPREQYF. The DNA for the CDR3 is TGTGCCAGCAGTTTATCCAGCGGGCAAACGCCCCGCGAGCAGTACTTC.

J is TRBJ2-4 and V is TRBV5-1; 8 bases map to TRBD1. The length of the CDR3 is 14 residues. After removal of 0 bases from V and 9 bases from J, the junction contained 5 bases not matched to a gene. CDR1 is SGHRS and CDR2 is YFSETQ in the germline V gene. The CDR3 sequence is CASSLDPQGGIQYF. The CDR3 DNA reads TGCGCCAGCAGCTTGGACCCACAGGGGGGCATTCAGTACTTC.

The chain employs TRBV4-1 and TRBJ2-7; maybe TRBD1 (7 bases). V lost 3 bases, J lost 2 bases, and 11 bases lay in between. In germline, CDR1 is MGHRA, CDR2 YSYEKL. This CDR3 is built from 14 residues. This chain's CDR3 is CASSHQGEAYEQYF. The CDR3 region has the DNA TGCGCCAGCAGCCATCAGGGGGAGGCCTACGAGCAGTACTTC.

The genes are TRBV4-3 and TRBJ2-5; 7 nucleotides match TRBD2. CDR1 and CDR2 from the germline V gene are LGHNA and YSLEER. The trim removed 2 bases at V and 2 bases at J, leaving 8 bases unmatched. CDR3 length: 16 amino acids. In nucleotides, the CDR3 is TGCGCCAGCAGCCAACCTTCTAGCGGCATACAAGAGACCCAGTACTTC. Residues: CASSQPSSGIQETQYF.

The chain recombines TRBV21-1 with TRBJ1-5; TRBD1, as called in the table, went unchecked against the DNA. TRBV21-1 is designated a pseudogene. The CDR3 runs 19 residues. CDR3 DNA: TGTGCCAGCAGCGCCACCGGGACAGATGAGTCCCATAGCAATCAGCCCCAGCATTTT. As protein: CASSATGTDESHSNQPQHF.